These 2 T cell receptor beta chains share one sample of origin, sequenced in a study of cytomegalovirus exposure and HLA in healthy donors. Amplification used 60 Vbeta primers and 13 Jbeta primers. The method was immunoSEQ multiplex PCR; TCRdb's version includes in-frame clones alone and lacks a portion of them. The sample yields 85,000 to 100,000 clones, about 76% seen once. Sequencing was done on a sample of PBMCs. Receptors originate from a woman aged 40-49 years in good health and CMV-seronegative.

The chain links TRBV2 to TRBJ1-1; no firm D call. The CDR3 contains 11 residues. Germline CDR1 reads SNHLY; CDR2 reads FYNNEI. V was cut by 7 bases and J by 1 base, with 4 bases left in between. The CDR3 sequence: CASTGNTEAFF. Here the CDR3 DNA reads TGTGCCAGCACAGGGAACACTGAAGCTTTCTTT.

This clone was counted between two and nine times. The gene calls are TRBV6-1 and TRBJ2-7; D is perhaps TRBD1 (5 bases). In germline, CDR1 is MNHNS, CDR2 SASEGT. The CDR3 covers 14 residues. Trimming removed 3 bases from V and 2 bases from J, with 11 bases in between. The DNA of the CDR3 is TGTGCCAGCAGTGATTCAGGGCTAACCTACGAGCAGTACTTC. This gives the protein CASSDSGLTYEQYF.